The source of this T cell receptor beta chain is a study of post-analysis software for immune sequencing data. On the study more broadly: The study covered relapsing-remitting, secondary progressive and progressive-relapsing courses of multiple sclerosis.

V dropped 1 base and J dropped 2; count of bases not matched to a gene: 1. The CDR3 totals 15 residues. Per germline, CDR1 SEHNR and CDR2 FQNEAQ (reference sequence). Study outcomes and limitations: F measure showed strong co-clustering of same-batch samples. Normalized Chao1 diversity was significantly lower in multiple sclerosis patients than in controls. Patients had higher frequencies than controls of about 5 TRBV segments, including TRBV5-6, TRBV5-1 and TRBV20-1.

Unique molecular identifiers were built into the TCR beta cDNA libraries. Input of about 0.9 to 10 million T cells yielded some 500,000 cDNA molecules. TCRdb passed the PCR reads through MiXCR, listing each CDR3 protein once. The sample holds 550,000 to 700,000 distinct CDR3 sequences, around 44% seen once. With regard to this clonotype: Its cognate antigen is unknown.

The rearrangement links TRBV7-9 to TRBJ2-5, with 10 bases matching TRBD1. The sequence was obtained from a girl aged 10-17 years with multiple sclerosis. Sequencing was performed on blood. The CDR3 is CASSLVGQGQETQYF. The CDR3 DNA sequence: TGTGCCAGCAGCTTAGTGGGACAGGGGCAAGAGACCCAGTACTTC. Full variable domain (rest looked up from reference TRBV7-9 and TRBJ2-5): DTGVSQNPRHKITKRGQNVTFRCDPISEHNRLYWYRQTLGQGPEFLTYFQNEAQLEKSRLLSDRFSAERPKGSFSTLEIQRTEQGDSAMYLCASSLVGQGQETQYFGPGTRLLVL.